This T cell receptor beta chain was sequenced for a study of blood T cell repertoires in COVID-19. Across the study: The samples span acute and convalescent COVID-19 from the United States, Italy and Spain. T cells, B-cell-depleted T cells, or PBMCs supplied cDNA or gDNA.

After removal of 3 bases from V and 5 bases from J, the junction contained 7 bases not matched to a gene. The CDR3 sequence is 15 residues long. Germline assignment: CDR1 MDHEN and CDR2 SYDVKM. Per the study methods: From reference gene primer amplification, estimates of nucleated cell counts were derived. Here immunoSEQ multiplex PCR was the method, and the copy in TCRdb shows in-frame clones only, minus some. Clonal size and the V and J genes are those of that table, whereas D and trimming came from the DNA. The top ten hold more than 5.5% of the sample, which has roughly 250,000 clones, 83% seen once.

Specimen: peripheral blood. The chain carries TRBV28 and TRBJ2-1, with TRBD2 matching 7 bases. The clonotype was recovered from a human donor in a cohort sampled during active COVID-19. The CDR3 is CASSFGGRPDNEQFF. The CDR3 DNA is TGTGCCAGCAGTTTCGGCGGGAGACCCGACAATGAGCAGTTCTTC.